The rows below give T cell receptor beta chains drawn from one sample of a study of T cell responses to AZD1222 COVID-19 vaccine. Sequencing was performed with immunoSEQ multiplex PCR; in TCRdb, only in-frame clones are kept and a portion is missing. Among about 140,000 clones listed, approximately 95% were seen once. Source: peripheral blood, taken on day 0 of MenACWY control vaccination. The receptors stem from an adult in good health. Each CDR3 is given with its conserved first and last residue. D genes are given only for firm matches. A row's size may be missing; if present it is once, few, many or a size class.

clone size: NA
J gene: TRBJ2-2
D gene: NA
V gene: TRBV4-1
CDR3 protein: CASSQEGVVNTGELFF
CDR3 DNA: TGCGCCAGCAGCCAAGAGGGGGTAGTCAACACCGGGGAGCTGTTTTTT

clone size: once
J gene: TRBJ1-2
D gene: NA
V gene: TRBV5-1
CDR3 protein: CASRISEGVNYGYTF
CDR3 DNA: TGCGCCAGCAGAATTTCCGAGGGCGTAAACTATGGCTACACCTTC

clone size: NA
J gene: TRBJ1-5
D gene: NA
V gene: TRBV6-5
CDR3 protein: CATRGGGNQPQHF
CDR3 DNA: TGTGCCACACGGGGAGGGGGCAATCAGCCCCAGCATTTT

clone size: NA
J gene: TRBJ2-7
D gene: NA
V gene: TRBV6-2/TRBV6-3
CDR3 protein: CASSFTAGTRGTYEQYF
CDR3 DNA: TGTGCCAGCAGTTTCACGGCGGGGACACGCGGAACCTACGAGCAGTACTTC

clone size: once
J gene: TRBJ1-6
D gene: NA
V gene: TRBV2
CDR3 protein: CASSDVRGYSPLHF
CDR3 DNA: TGTGCCAGCAGTGATGTGAGGGGGTATTCACCCCTCCACTTT

clone size: once
J gene: TRBJ1-6
D gene: NA
V gene: TRBV27
CDR3 protein: CASSPRAVFSYNSPLHF
CDR3 DNA: TGTGCCAGCAGCCCCAGGGCAGTCTTCTCCTATAATTCACCCCTCCACTTT

clone size: NA
J gene: TRBJ1-1
D gene: NA
V gene: TRBV10-2
CDR3 protein: CATIAGFVNTEAFF
CDR3 DNA: TGCGCCACCATCGCCGGGTTTGTGAACACTGAAGCTTTCTTT

clone size: NA
J gene: TRBJ1-1
D gene: NA
V gene: TRBV5-6
CDR3 protein: CASAGVRNTEAFF
CDR3 DNA: TGTGCCAGCGCGGGGGTAAGAAACACTGAAGCTTTCTTT

clone size: NA
J gene: TRBJ2-3
D gene: NA
V gene: TRBV5-6
CDR3 protein: CASSLGGADTQYF
CDR3 DNA: TGTGCCAGCAGCTTGGGGGGAGCGGATACGCAGTATTTT

clone size: NA
J gene: TRBJ1-5
D gene: NA
V gene: TRBV28
CDR3 protein: CASNYPSGEYQPQHF
CDR3 DNA: TGTGCCAGCAATTACCCGTCAGGGGAGTATCAGCCCCAGCATTTT

clone size: NA
J gene: TRBJ1-5
D gene: NA
V gene: TRBV19
CDR3 protein: CVSSAQSRNQPQHF
CDR3 DNA: TGTGTCAGTAGTGCGCAGTCCCGCAATCAGCCCCAGCATTTT

clone size: NA
J gene: TRBJ2-7
D gene: TRBD1
V gene: TRBV5-4
CDR3 protein: CASSLPGQGNEQYF
CDR3 DNA: TGTGCCAGCAGCTTGCCGGGACAGGGGAACGAGCAGTACTTC

clone size: few
J gene: TRBJ1-2
D gene: NA
V gene: TRBV27
CDR3 protein: CASSSSGYNYGYTF
CDR3 DNA: TGTGCCAGCAGTTCGTCGGGGTATAACTATGGCTACACCTTC

clone size: once
J gene: TRBJ1-5
D gene: TRBD1
V gene: TRBV15
CDR3 protein: CATSSFGTANQPQHF
CDR3 DNA: TGTGCCACCAGCAGCTTCGGGACAGCCAATCAGCCCCAGCATTTT

clone size: NA
J gene: TRBJ2-7
D gene: NA
V gene: TRBV14
CDR3 protein: CASSPRTDSYEQYF
CDR3 DNA: TGTGCCAGCAGTCCCAGGACAGATTCCTACGAGCAGTACTTC

clone size: NA
J gene: TRBJ2-7
D gene: NA
V gene: TRBV28
CDR3 protein: CASSQNYEQYF
CDR3 DNA: TGTGCCAGCAGTCAGAACTACGAGCAGTACTTC

clone size: NA
J gene: TRBJ1-2
D gene: NA
V gene: TRBV28
CDR3 protein: CASSASYGYTF
CDR3 DNA: TGTGCCAGCAGTGCCAGCTATGGCTACACCTTC

clone size: NA
J gene: TRBJ2-7
D gene: NA
V gene: TRBV9
CDR3 protein: CASSEGPVRGDEQYF
CDR3 DNA: TGTGCCAGCAGCGAGGGGCCCGTAAGGGGGGATGAGCAGTACTTC

clone size: NA
J gene: TRBJ1-2
D gene: NA
V gene: TRBV19
CDR3 protein: CASSISGLIGGYTF
CDR3 DNA: TGTGCCAGTAGTATATCGGGATTGATAGGTGGCTACACCTTC

clone size: NA
J gene: TRBJ2-7
D gene: NA
V gene: TRBV3-1/TRBV3-2
CDR3 protein: CASSQGGTYEQYF
CDR3 DNA: TGTGCCAGCAGCCAAGGTGGTACGTACGAGCAGTACTTC

clone size: once
J gene: TRBJ1-1
D gene: NA
V gene: TRBV10-2
CDR3 protein: CASEGPLNANTEAFF
CDR3 DNA: TGCGCCAGCGAGGGGCCGCTAAATGCGAACACTGAAGCTTTCTTT

clone size: once
J gene: TRBJ1-2
D gene: TRBD1
V gene: TRBV3-1/TRBV3-2
CDR3 protein: CASSQTIQGGTYGYTF
CDR3 DNA: TGTGCCAGCAGCCAAACTATACAGGGGGGAACCTATGGCTACACCTTC

clone size: NA
J gene: TRBJ1-5
D gene: TRBD1
V gene: TRBV7-8
CDR3 protein: CASSPDRASNQPQHF
CDR3 DNA: TGTGCCAGCAGCCCCGACAGGGCGAGCAATCAGCCCCAGCATTTT

clone size: NA
J gene: TRBJ2-7
D gene: TRBD2
V gene: TRBV5-1
CDR3 protein: CASSFASGSINEQYF
CDR3 DNA: TGCGCCAGCAGCTTTGCTAGCGGGAGTATCAACGAGCAGTACTTC

clone size: NA
J gene: TRBJ1-2
D gene: NA
V gene: TRBV5-4
CDR3 protein: CASSTGRGDYGYTF
CDR3 DNA: TGTGCCAGCAGCACGGGACGGGGAGACTATGGCTACACCTTC

clone size: NA
J gene: TRBJ1-1
D gene: NA
V gene: TRBV19
CDR3 protein: CASSRPSQYTEAFF
CDR3 DNA: TGTGCCAGTAGTCGTCCTTCACAGTACACTGAAGCTTTCTTT

clone size: NA
J gene: TRBJ2-2
D gene: TRBD1
V gene: TRBV15
CDR3 protein: CATSRGMGQRDTGELFF
CDR3 DNA: TGTGCCACCAGCAGAGGTATGGGACAGAGGGACACCGGGGAGCTGTTTTTT

clone size: NA
J gene: TRBJ1-1
D gene: TRBD1
V gene: TRBV7-9
CDR3 protein: CASSKGQGPLHTEAFF
CDR3 DNA: TGTGCCAGCAGCAAGGGACAGGGGCCTTTACACACTGAAGCTTTCTTT

clone size: NA
J gene: TRBJ2-1
D gene: NA
V gene: TRBV5-1
CDR3 protein: CASSLAGVSNEQFF
CDR3 DNA: TGCGCCAGCAGCTTGGCGGGAGTCTCCAATGAGCAGTTCTTC

clone size: NA
J gene: TRBJ2-2
D gene: TRBD2
V gene: TRBV7-3
CDR3 protein: CASSLRSVAGGPAGELFF
CDR3 DNA: TGTGCCAGCAGCCTTCGGAGCGTAGCGGGAGGGCCCGCCGGGGAGCTGTTTTTT

clone size: NA
J gene: TRBJ2-7
D gene: NA
V gene: TRBV28
CDR3 protein: CASSPRSPVSYEQYF
CDR3 DNA: TGTGCCAGCAGCCCCCGTAGCCCCGTCTCCTACGAGCAGTACTTC

clone size: NA
J gene: TRBJ1-3
D gene: TRBD1
V gene: TRBV19
CDR3 protein: CASSTTGTGAGNTIYF
CDR3 DNA: TGTGCCAGTAGTACCACCGGGACAGGGGCCGGAAACACCATATATTTT

clone size: NA
J gene: TRBJ1-1
D gene: TRBD1
V gene: TRBV19
CDR3 protein: CASSIGTGAFYTEAFF
CDR3 DNA: TGTGCCAGTAGTATTGGGACAGGGGCCTTCTACACTGAAGCTTTCTTT

clone size: NA
J gene: TRBJ1-3
D gene: NA
V gene: TRBV12-3/TRBV12-4
CDR3 protein: CASREVSGNTIYF
CDR3 DNA: TGTGCCAGCAGGGAAGTCTCTGGAAACACCATATATTTT

clone size: NA
J gene: TRBJ1-2
D gene: NA
V gene: TRBV28
CDR3 protein: CASSLQDYGYTF
CDR3 DNA: TGTGCCAGCAGTTTACAGGACTATGGCTACACCTTC

clone size: NA
J gene: TRBJ2-1
D gene: NA
V gene: TRBV19
CDR3 protein: CASSIVWDREQFF
CDR3 DNA: TGTGCCAGTAGTATAGTTTGGGACCGAGAGCAGTTCTTC

clone size: few
J gene: TRBJ2-7
D gene: NA
V gene: TRBV2
CDR3 protein: CASSPQGPSYEQYF
CDR3 DNA: TGTGCCAGCAGTCCACAGGGACCTTCCTACGAGCAGTACTTC

clone size: NA
J gene: TRBJ1-1
D gene: NA
V gene: TRBV11-3
CDR3 protein: CASSFSGGTEAFF
CDR3 DNA: TGTGCCAGCAGCTTTAGTGGTGGCACTGAAGCTTTCTTT

clone size: NA
J gene: TRBJ1-5
D gene: NA
V gene: TRBV19
CDR3 protein: CASSMGQGSLDQPQHF
CDR3 DNA: TGTGCCAGTAGTATGGGGCAGGGAAGTCTGGATCAGCCCCAGCATTTT

clone size: NA
J gene: TRBJ2-7
D gene: TRBD1
V gene: TRBV7-8
CDR3 protein: CASSWDRAYEQYF
CDR3 DNA: TGTGCCAGCAGCTGGGACAGGGCCTACGAGCAGTACTTC

clone size: NA
J gene: TRBJ1-2
D gene: NA
V gene: TRBV6-5
CDR3 protein: CASRMGAASGYTF
CDR3 DNA: TGTGCCAGCAGAATGGGGGCAGCCTCTGGCTACACCTTC

clone size: NA
J gene: TRBJ1-1
D gene: NA
V gene: TRBV5-6
CDR3 protein: CASSLLVHEAFF
CDR3 DNA: TGTGCCAGCAGCTTGCTAGTCCATGAGGCTTTCTTT

clone size: NA
J gene: TRBJ2-1
D gene: NA
V gene: TRBV7-2
CDR3 protein: CASSPGVASAGQFF
CDR3 DNA: TGTGCCAGCTCCCCGGGGGTAGCTTCAGCGGGGCAGTTCTTC

clone size: NA
J gene: TRBJ2-7
D gene: NA
V gene: TRBV18
CDR3 protein: CASSAYRDTYEQYF
CDR3 DNA: TGTGCCAGCTCAGCCTACAGGGATACTTACGAGCAGTACTTC

clone size: NA
J gene: TRBJ1-1
D gene: NA
V gene: TRBV29-1
CDR3 protein: CSVTSGGGDTEAFF
CDR3 DNA: TGCAGCGTTACCTCGGGTGGGGGAGACACTGAAGCTTTCTTT

clone size: NA
J gene: TRBJ2-5
D gene: TRBD1
V gene: TRBV24-1
CDR3 protein: CATSELGQGAGETQYF
CDR3 DNA: TGTGCCACCAGTGAACTGGGACAGGGGGCGGGAGAGACCCAGTACTTC

clone size: NA
J gene: TRBJ1-4
D gene: NA
V gene: TRBV4-2
CDR3 protein: CASSLSTGNEKLFF
CDR3 DNA: TGTGCCAGCAGCCTTTCCACGGGTAATGAAAAACTGTTTTTT

clone size: NA
J gene: TRBJ1-1
D gene: TRBD1
V gene: TRBV2
CDR3 protein: CVSSETLGTGGRITEAFF
CDR3 DNA: TGTGTCAGCAGTGAAACCCTGGGGACAGGGGGAAGGATAACTGAAGCTTTCTTT

clone size: NA
J gene: TRBJ2-7
D gene: TRBD1
V gene: TRBV2
CDR3 protein: CASSVGTGFREQYF
CDR3 DNA: TGTGCCAGCAGTGTCGGGACAGGGTTTCGCGAGCAGTACTTC

clone size: once
J gene: TRBJ1-1
D gene: NA
V gene: TRBV7-2
CDR3 protein: CASSLIGNTEAFF
CDR3 DNA: TGTGCCAGCAGCTTAATAGGGAACACTGAAGCTTTCTTT

clone size: NA
J gene: TRBJ1-5
D gene: NA
V gene: TRBV3-1/TRBV3-2
CDR3 protein: CASSRGSQDQPQHF
CDR3 DNA: TGTGCCAGCAGTCGGGGGTCCCAGGATCAGCCCCAGCATTTT

clone size: once
J gene: TRBJ1-2
D gene: NA
V gene: TRBV27
CDR3 protein: CASSLSPVSGYTF
CDR3 DNA: TGTGCCAGCAGTTTAAGTCCCGTCTCTGGCTACACCTTC

clone size: NA
J gene: TRBJ2-5
D gene: TRBD1
V gene: TRBV5-5
CDR3 protein: CASNPGTGVSETQYF
CDR3 DNA: TGTGCCAGCAACCCCGGGACAGGGGTGTCGGAGACCCAGTACTTC